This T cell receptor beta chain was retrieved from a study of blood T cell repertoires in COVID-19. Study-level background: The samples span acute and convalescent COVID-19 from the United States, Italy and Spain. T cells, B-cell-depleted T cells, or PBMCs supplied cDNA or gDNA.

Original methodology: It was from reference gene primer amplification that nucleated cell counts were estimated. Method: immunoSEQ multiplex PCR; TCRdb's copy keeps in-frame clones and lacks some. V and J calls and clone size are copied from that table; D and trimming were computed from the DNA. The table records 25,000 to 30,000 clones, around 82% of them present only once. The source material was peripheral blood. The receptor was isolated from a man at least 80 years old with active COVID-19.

The CDR3, as DNA: TGTGCCACCAGTGATTTGCACAGGGGTCCTAACTATGGCTACACCTTC. It encodes CATSDLHRGPNYGYTF. The chain couples TRBV24-1 to TRBJ1-2; 7 bases map to TRBD1. Trimming cost V 0 bases and J 0 bases; bases outside gene matches: 3. The CDR3 sequence is 16 residues long. In germline, CDR1 is KGHDR, CDR2 SFDVKD.